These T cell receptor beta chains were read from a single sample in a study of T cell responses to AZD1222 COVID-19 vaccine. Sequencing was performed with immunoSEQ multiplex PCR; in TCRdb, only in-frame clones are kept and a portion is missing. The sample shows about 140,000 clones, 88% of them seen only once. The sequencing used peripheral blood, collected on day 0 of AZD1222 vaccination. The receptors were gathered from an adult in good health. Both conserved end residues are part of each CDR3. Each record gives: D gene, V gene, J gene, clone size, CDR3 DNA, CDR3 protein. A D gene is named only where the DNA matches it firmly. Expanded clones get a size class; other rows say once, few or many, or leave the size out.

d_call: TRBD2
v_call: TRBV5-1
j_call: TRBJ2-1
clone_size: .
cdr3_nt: TGCGCCAGCAGCTTGGCTCCAGCGGGAGTATCCCCCAATGAGCAGTTCTTC
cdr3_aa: CASSLAPAGVSPNEQFF

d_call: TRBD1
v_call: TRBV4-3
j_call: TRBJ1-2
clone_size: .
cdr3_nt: TGCGCCAGCAGCGTGGGGTCGAAATGGACAGGGAGAGATGGCTACACCTTC
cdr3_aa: CASSVGSKWTGRDGYTF

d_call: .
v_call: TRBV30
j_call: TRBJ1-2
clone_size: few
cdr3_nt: TGTGCCTGGGCGAAGGGGGGCCTCGGCAGCGACTATGGCTACACCTTC
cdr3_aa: CAWAKGGLGSDYGYTF

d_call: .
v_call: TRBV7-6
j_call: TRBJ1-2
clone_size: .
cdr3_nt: TGTGCCAGCAGCTACGGTCAGGGGAAGGATGGCTACACCTTC
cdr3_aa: CASSYGQGKDGYTF

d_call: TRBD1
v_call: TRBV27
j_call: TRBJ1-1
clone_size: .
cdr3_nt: TGTGCCAGCGGCCCCCGGGACAGCGGGTTGAGGGAAGCTTTCTTT
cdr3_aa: CASGPRDSGLREAFF

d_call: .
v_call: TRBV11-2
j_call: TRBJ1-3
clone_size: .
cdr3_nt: TGTGCCAGCAGCTTAGATCACCCTCTCTCTGGAAACACCATATATTTT
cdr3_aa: CASSLDHPLSGNTIYF

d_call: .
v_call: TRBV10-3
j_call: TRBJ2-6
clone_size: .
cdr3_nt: TGTGCCATCAGTCCCCTGGGGGGCTCAGGCGGGGCCAACGTCCTGACTTTC
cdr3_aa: CAISPLGGSGGANVLTF

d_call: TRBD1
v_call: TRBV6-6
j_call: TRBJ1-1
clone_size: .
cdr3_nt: TGTGCCAGCAGTGGGTGGGGACAGTTGAACACTGAAGCTTTCTTT
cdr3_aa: CASSGWGQLNTEAFF

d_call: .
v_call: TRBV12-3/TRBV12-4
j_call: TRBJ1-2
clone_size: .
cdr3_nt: TGTGCCAGCAGTTTTGCAGGGAGCTATGGCTACACCTTC
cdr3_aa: CASSFAGSYGYTF

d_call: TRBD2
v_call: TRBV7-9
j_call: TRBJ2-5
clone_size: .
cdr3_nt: TGTGCCAGCAGGATATCACTAGCGGGAGTAGAGACCCAGTACTTC
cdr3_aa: CASRISLAGVETQYF

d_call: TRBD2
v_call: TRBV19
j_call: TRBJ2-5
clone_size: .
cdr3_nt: TGTGCCAGTAGTATTGTAGCGGGAGAAAGTGGAGAGACCCAGTACTTC
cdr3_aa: CASSIVAGESGETQYF

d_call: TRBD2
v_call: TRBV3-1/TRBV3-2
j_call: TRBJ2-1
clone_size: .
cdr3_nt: TGTGCCAGCAGCCAAGCGACTAGCGGGGCTTACAATGAGCAGTTCTTC
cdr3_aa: CASSQATSGAYNEQFF

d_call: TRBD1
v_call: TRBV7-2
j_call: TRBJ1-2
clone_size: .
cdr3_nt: TGTGCCAGCAGCTTAGGGACAGGGGAGCGCTACACCTTC
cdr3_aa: CASSLGTGERYTF

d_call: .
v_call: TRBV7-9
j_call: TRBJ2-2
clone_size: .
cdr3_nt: TGTGCCAGCAGCTTAGCGGAAAAAATCGGGGAGCTGTTTTTT
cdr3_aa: CASSLAEKIGELFF

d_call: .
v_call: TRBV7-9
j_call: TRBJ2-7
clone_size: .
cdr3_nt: TGTGCCAGCAGCTCTCTGGGCGGGACCTACGAGCAGTACTTC
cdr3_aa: CASSSLGGTYEQYF

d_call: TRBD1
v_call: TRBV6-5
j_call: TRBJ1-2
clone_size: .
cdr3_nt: TGTGCCAGCAGAGAGGGACAGGGCTATGGCTACACCTTC
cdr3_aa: CASREGQGYGYTF

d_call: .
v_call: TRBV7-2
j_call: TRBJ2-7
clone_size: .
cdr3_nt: TGTGCCAGCAGCCCCGCCAACAGTCACGAGCAGTACTTC
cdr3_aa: CASSPANSHEQYF

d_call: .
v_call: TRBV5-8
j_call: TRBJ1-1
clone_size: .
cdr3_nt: TGTGCCAGCAGCTTGCCCGGGGTCGGCACTGAAGCTTTCTTT
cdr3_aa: CASSLPGVGTEAFF

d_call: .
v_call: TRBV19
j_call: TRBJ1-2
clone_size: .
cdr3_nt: TGTGCCAGTAGTCTTCTCATGGTACCGCCTAACTATGGCTACACCTTC
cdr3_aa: CASSLLMVPPNYGYTF

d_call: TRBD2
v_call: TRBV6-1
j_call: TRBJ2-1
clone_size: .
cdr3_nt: TGTGCCAGCAGTGACAGGGGACTAGCGGCGAATGAGCAGTTCTTC
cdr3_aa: CASSDRGLAANEQFF

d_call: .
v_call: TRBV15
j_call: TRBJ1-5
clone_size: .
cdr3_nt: TGTGCCACCAGCAGAGGCACACCCAGCAATCAGCCCCAGCATTTT
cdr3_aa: CATSRGTPSNQPQHF

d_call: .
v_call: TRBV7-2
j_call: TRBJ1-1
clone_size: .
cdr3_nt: TGTGCCAGCAGCTTAGAGGTTGGCAGACACACTGAAGCTTTCTTT
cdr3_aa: CASSLEVGRHTEAFF

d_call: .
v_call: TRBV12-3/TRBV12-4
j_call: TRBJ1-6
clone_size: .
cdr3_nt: TGTGCCAGCAGTTTGTGGAGTCGAGCCCTCCACTTT
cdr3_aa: CASSLWSRALHF

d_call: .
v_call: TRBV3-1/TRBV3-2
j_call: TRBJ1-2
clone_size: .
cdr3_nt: TGTGCCAGCAGCCTAAGGACAGTGCTCTATGGCTACACCTTC
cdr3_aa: CASSLRTVLYGYTF

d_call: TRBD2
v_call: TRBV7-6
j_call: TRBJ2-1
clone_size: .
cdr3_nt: TGTGCCAGCAGCTTATCTGAGGGACTAGCCTTTTACAATGAGCAGTTCTTC
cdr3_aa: CASSLSEGLAFYNEQFF

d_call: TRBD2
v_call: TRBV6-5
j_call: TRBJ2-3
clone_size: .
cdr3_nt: TGTGCCAGCGGGCTAGCGGGGGCGGGAGATACGCAGTATTTT
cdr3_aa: CASGLAGAGDTQYF

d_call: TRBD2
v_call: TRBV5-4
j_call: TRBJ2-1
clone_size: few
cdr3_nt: TGTGCCAGCAGCTTAGCGGGACCGGGAGGGGTGGATGAGCAGTTCTTC
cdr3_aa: CASSLAGPGGVDEQFF

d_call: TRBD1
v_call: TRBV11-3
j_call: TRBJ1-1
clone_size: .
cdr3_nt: TGTGCCAGCAGCCCAACCACCGGGACAGGGAAGAACACTGAAGCTTTCTTT
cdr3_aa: CASSPTTGTGKNTEAFF

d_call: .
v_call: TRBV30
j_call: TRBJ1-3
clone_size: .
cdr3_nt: TGTGCCTGGATGGGTCTGCGGGGAAACACCATATATTTT
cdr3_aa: CAWMGLRGNTIYF

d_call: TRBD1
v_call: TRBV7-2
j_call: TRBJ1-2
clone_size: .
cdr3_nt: TGTGCCAGCAGCTTAGTGTTGGGACAGGCCTATGGCTACACCTTC
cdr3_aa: CASSLVLGQAYGYTF

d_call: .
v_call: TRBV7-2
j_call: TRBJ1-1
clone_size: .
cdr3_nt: TGTGCCAGCAGCTTAGATATGGAGCCGTTTGAAGCTTTCTTT
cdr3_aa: CASSLDMEPFEAFF

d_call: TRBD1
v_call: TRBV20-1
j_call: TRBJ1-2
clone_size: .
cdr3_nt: TGCAGTGCTAGTTTCGACAGGGGGGTGGCTGGCTACACCTTC
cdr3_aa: CSASFDRGVAGYTF